This T cell receptor (beta chain) was captured by sequencing in a study of blood T cell repertoires in COVID-19. Turning to the study itself: Some COVID-19 samples were acute and others convalescent; all came from the United States, Italy and Spain. Sources were T cells, B-cell-depleted T cells, or PBMCs; the material itself was cDNA or gDNA.

The CDR3 contains 13 residues. The V and J ends lost 1 base and 11 bases respectively, with 11 bases between them. Original handling: Reference gene primers were amplified, and this amplification served to estimate nucleated cell counts. Repertoires were generated with immunoSEQ multiplex PCR, while TCRdb's copy carries only in-frame clones and drops some. That table furnishes V, J and clone size, whereas the DNA furnished D and trimming. The profile shows 30,000 to 40,000 clones, roughly nine tenths of them singletons. The sequence came from a human donor in a cohort sampled during active COVID-19. The sample was peripheral blood. This chain uses TRBV12-3 or TRBV12-4 with TRBJ2-2; D is perhaps TRBD2 (5 bases). CDR3 amino acids: CASSLEGLAELFF. The CDR3 DNA reads as TGTGCCAGCAGTTTAGAGGGCCTAGCAGAGCTGTTTTTT.